The 5 T cell receptor beta chains listed next were all sequenced from one sample in a study of OX40 agonist ivuxolimab in advanced cancers. Libraries were prepared by immunoSEQ multiplex PCR; TCRdb keeps only in-frame clonotypes and omits some of them. The sample contains 45,000 to 55,000 clones, 94% of which appear only once. This sample comprised CD4+ or CD8+ T cells sorted from blood, obtained in a trial of the OX40 agonist ivuxolimab. The source is an adult with an advanced solid tumor such as melanoma, head and neck, liver or kidney cancer.

V usage is TRBV21-1 and J usage is TRBJ1-4; the table assigns TRBD1, which was not confirmed against the DNA. TRBV21-1 is termed a pseudogene. The CDR3 length is 16 residues. In nucleotides, the CDR3 is TGTGCCAGCAGCAAAGGGCGGACAGGGGGAAAAGAAAAACTGTTTTTT. Residues: CASSKGRTGGKEKLFF.

CDR3 sequence (DNA): TGTGCCCGGACAGACCCCTCCGGTCGCGAGCAGTACTTC. Translation: CARTDPSGREQYF. V usage is TRBV30 and J usage is TRBJ2-7; D may be TRBD1 (6 bases). Trimming took 8 bases from V and 6 from J, leaving 20 bases between them. The germline gives CDR1 GTSNPN, CDR2 SVGIG (reference sequence). CDR3 length: 13 residues. Using reference TRBV30 and TRBJ2-7 for the parts outside the CDR3, the full variable domain is SQTIHQWPATLVQPVGSPLSLECTVEGTSNPNLYWYRQAAGRGLQLLFYSVGIGQISSEVPQNLSASRPQDRQFILSSKKLLLSDSGFYLCARTDPSGREQYFGPGTRLTVT.

This chain uses TRBV7-2 with TRBJ2-7; possibly TRBD1 for D (6 bases). Trimming took off 5 bases at V and 3 bases at J, with 11 bases between the two ends. The CDR3 has 13 amino acids. CDR1 and CDR2 from the germline V gene are SGHTA and FQGNSA. The CDR3 DNA reads TGTGCCAGCAGCGCAGGGGTGGACTACGAGCAGTACTTC. Protein: CASSAGVDYEQYF.

This clone was seen more than once but under ten times. This chain connects TRBV13 to TRBJ2-7; 7 bases are shared with TRBD2. In germline, CDR1 is PRHDT, CDR2 FYEKMQ (reference sequence). The CDR3 consists of 13 residues. V lost 3 bases, J lost 2 bases, and 1 base stayed unmatched. This chain's CDR3 is CASSLTSPYEQYF. In DNA form, the CDR3 reads TGTGCCAGCAGCTTGACTAGCCCCTACGAGCAGTACTTC.

The chain uses TRBV7-9 and TRBJ2-3; D not certain. This CDR3 is 14 amino acids long. V shed 1 base and J shed 4 bases, with 9 bases lying between them. CDR1 SEHNR and CDR2 FQNEAQ come from the germline V gene (reference sequence). CDR3 nucleotides: TGTGCCAGCAGCTTAGAATCTGGTCCAGATACGCAGTATTTT. It codes for CASSLESGPDTQYF.